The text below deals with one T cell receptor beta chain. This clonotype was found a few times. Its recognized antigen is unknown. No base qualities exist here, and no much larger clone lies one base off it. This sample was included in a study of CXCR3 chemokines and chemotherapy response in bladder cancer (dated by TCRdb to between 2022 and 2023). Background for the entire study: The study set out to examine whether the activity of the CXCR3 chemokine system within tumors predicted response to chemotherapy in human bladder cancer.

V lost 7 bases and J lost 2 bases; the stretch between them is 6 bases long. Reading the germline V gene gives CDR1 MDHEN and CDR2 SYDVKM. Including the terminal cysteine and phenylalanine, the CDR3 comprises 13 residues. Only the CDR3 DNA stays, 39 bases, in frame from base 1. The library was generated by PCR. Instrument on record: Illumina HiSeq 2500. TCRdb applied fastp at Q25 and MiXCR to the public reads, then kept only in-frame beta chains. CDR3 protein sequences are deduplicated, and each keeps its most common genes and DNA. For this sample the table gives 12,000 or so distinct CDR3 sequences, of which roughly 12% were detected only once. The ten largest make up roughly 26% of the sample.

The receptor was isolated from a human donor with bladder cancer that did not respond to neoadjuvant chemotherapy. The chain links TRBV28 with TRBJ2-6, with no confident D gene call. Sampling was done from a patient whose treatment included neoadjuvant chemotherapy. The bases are TGTGCCAGCATCACAACTGGGGCCAACGTCCTGACTTTC. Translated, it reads CASITTGANVLTF. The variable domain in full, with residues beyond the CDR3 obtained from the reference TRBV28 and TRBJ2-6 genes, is DVKVTQSSRYLVKRTGEKVFLECVQDMDHENMFWYRQDPGLGLRLIYFSYDVKMKEKGDIPEGYSVSREKKERFSLILESASTNQTSMYLCASITTGANVLTFGAGSRLTVL.